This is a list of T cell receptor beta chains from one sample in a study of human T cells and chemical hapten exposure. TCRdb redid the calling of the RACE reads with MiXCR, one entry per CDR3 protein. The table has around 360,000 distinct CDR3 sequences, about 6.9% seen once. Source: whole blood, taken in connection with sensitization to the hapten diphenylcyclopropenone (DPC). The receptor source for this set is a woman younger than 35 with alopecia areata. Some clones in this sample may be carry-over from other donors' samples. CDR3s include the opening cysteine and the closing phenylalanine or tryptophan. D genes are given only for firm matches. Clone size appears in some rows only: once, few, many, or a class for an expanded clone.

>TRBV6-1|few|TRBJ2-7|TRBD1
TGTGCCAGCAGTGAAGCGGGGACAGGGGTGTGGTACGAGCAGTACTTC
CASSEAGTGVWYEQYF
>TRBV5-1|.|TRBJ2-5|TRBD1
TGCGCCAGCAGCCTGACCCGGACAGGTAGTGAGACCCAGTACTTC
CASSLTRTGSETQYF
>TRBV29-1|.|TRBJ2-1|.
TGCAGCGTTGTCGGGTATGAGCAGTTCTTC
CSVVGYEQFF
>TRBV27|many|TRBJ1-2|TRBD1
TGTGCCAGCAGTTTAGAGGGGACAGCCTATGGCTACACCTTC
CASSLEGTAYGYTF
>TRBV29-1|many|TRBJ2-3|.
TGCAGCGTTGTTCAAGTTGACAGGTCGAGCACAGATACGCAGTATTTT
CSVVQVDRSSTDTQYF
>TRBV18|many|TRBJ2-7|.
TGTGCCAGCTCACCACAGGGGCTGGGTGAGCAGTACTTC
CASSPQGLGEQYF
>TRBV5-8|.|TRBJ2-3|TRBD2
TGTGCCAGCAGCAAGGACGGGACTAGCGTGGATACGCAGTATTTT
CASSKDGTSVDTQYF
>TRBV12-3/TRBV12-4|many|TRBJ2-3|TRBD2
TGTGCCAGCAGTTTGTGGCGGGAGAGCACAGATACGCAGTATTTT
CASSLWRESTDTQYF
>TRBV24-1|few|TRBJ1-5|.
TGTGCCACCAGTGATGGGCCGGTTCATCAGCCCCAGCATTTT
CATSDGPVHQPQHF
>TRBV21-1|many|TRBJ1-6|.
TGTGCCAGCCCGGGGGAGGGGTCCTCGTATAGTTCACCCCTCCACTTT
CASPGEGSSYSSPLHF
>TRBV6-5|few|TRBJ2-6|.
TGTGCCAGCAGTTACCCCTATGGAGTTTCCGGGAAACGAACTGGGGCCAACGTCCTGACTTTC
CASSYPYGVSGKRTGANVLTF
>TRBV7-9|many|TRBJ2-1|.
TGTGCCAGCAGCGTAGGGGGAAGTGCCTACAATGAGCAGTTCTTC
CASSVGGSAYNEQFF
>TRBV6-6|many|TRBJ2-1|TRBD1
TGTGCCAGCAGTTACTCGCCCGACAGGGAATACAATGAGCAGTTCTTC
CASSYSPDREYNEQFF
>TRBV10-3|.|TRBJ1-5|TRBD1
TGTGCCATCAGTTCGGACAGGGCTGATCAGCCCCAGCATTTT
CAISSDRADQPQHF
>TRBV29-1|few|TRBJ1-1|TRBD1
TGCAGCGCAAGGGGGACAGGGCGGAACACTGAAGCTTTCTTT
CSARGTGRNTEAFF
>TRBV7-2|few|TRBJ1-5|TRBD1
TGTGCCAGCAGCTCTGACAGGGCCGTAGGACAGCCCCAGCATTTT
CASSSDRAVGQPQHF
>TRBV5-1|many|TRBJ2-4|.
TGCGCCAGCAGCTTGGCGACGGAGGACATTCAGTACTTC
CASSLATEDIQYF
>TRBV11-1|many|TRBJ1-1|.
TGTGCCAGCAGCTTATCTCCCGGCAGGGCAGACACTGAAGCTTTCTTT
CASSLSPGRADTEAFF
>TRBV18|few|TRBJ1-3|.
TGTGCCAGCTCACCAGCGGGCTCTGGAAACACCATATATTTT
CASSPAGSGNTIYF
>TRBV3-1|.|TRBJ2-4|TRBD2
TGTGCCAGCAGCCAACTTAGCGGGGATAGAAACATTCAGTACTTC
CASSQLSGDRNIQYF
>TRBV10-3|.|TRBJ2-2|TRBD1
TGTGCCATCAGTGAGTCCCCAGGGACAGGGGAGTTCACCGGGGAGCTGTTTTTT
CAISESPGTGEFTGELFF
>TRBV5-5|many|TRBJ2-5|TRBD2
TGTGCCAGCAGCTTTCCCCCTAGCGGGGGTCGGGAGACCCAGTACTTC
CASSFPPSGGRETQYF
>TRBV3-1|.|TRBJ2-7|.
TGTGCCAGCAGCCGGGGGGCCACCGAGCAGTACTTC
CASSRGATEQYF
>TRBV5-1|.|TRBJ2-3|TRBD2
TGCGCCAGCAGCATAAGACTAGCGGGGGGGCAAGATACGCAGTATTTT
CASSIRLAGGQDTQYF
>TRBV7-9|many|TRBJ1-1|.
TGTGCCAGCAGCTTAGGTTCTGTACTGAACACTGAAGCTTTCTTT
CASSLGSVLNTEAFF
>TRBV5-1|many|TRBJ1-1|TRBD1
TGCGCCAGCAGCTTACTGGGACAGGCGAACACTGAAGCTTTCTTT
CASSLLGQANTEAFF
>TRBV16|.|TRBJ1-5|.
TGTGCCAGCAGCCAATCCCCCCGGGCTGGCCAGCATTTT
CASSQSPRAGQHF
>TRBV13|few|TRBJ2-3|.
TGTGCCAGCAGTAACCTTCCTCGGGGCACAGATACGCAGTATTTT
CASSNLPRGTDTQYF
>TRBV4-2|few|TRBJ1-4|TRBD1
TGTGCCAGCAGCCAAGATTCCCCATACCTGGGACAGGGCGTAGGCCGTGAAAAACTGTTTTTT
CASSQDSPYLGQGVGREKLFF
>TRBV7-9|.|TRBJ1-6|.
TGTGCCAGTGAAATACTCCAGGGACGGGCTTCACCCCTCCACTTT
CASEILQGRASPLHF
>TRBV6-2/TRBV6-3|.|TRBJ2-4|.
TGTGCCAGCAGTTACTCGAGACGGTGGCGGACGGGCAACATTCAGTACTTC
CASSYSRRWRTGNIQYF
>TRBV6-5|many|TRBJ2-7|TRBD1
TGTGCCAGCAGTTACACGGGGACAGTCTACGAGCAGTACTTC
CASSYTGTVYEQYF
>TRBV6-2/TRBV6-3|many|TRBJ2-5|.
TGTGCCAGCAGCTCACAGGGCCAAGAGACCCAGTACTTC
CASSSQGQETQYF
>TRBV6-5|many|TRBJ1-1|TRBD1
TGTGCCAGCGTACTGGACAGGGACGGGGATGAAGCTTTCTTT
CASVLDRDGDEAFF
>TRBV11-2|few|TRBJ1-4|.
TGTGCCAGCAGCTTAGAGGTACATAAAGGAGAAAAACTGTTTTTT
CASSLEVHKGEKLFF
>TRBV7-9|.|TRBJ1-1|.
TGTGCCAGCAGCTTAGGGGGAAGTACAGTGAACACTGAAGCTTTCTTT
CASSLGGSTVNTEAFF
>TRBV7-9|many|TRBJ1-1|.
TGTGCCAGCAGCGGAGAAGGTGAAGCTTTCTTT
CASSGEGEAFF
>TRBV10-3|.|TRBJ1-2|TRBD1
TGTGCCATCAGTGCCGGGACAGGGAATAACTATGGCTACACCTTC
CAISAGTGNNYGYTF
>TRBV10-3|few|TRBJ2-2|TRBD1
TGTGCCATCAGTTTCGGGACAGGCGGCACCGGGGAGCTGTTTTTT
CAISFGTGGTGELFF
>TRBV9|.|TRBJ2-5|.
TGTGCCAGCAGCGTAGCGGGCGGGGTCGCGCCGGGGGCCCAGTACTTC
CASSVAGGVAPGAQYF
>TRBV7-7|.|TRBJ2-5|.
TGTGCTAGCAGTTTCAGGGCAGGAGATCAAGAGACCCAGTACTTC
CASSFRAGDQETQYF
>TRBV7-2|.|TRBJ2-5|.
TGTGCCAGCAGCCCCTCGCGCAATCAAGAGACCCAGTACTTC
CASSPSRNQETQYF
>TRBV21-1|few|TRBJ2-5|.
TGTGCCAGCAGCGCTCCGATTCCTAGCGGGGGGCCTCCAGGGGAGACCCAGTACTTC
CASSAPIPSGGPPGETQYF
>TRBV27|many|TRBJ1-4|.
TGTGCCAGCAGCTCCACCCGGGACTGGAGTCGGACTAATGAAAAACTGTTTTTT
CASSSTRDWSRTNEKLFF
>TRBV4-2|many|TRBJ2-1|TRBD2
TGTGCCAGCAGCCAAAAGCTAGCGGGTTCTAATGAGCAGTTCTTC
CASSQKLAGSNEQFF
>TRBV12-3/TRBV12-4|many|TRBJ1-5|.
TGTGCCAGCAGTTTAGAGCAGCCCCAGCATTTT
CASSLEQPQHF
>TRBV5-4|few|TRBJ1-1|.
TGTGCCAGCAGCTTGGGAGGGGGAGAGGAAGCTTTCTTT
CASSLGGGEEAFF
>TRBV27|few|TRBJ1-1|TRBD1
TGTGCCAGCAGGTGGGACAGGGGTGGAACTGAAGCTTTCTTT
CASRWDRGGTEAFF